This T cell receptor beta chain is from a study of cytomegalovirus exposure and HLA in healthy donors. The CDR3 loop spans 14 amino acids. Trimming cost V 0 bases and J 3 bases, with 7 bases left between them. The germline V gene has CDR1 SGDLS and CDR2 YYNGEE. In the PCR, 60 Vbeta and 13 Jbeta primers were used. Repertoires were generated with immunoSEQ multiplex PCR, while TCRdb's copy carries only in-frame clones and drops some. The repertoire includes some 80,000 clones, around 78% of them detected once, and 3% to 3.5% sits in the top ten. This receptor was obtained from a middle-aged man in good health and CMV-seronegative. This chain joins TRBV9 and TRBJ1-5; maybe TRBD1 (5 bases). The sequenced material came from PBMCs. The DNA of the CDR3 is TGTGCCAGCAGCGTAGGGGGCATCAATCAGCCCCAGCATTTT. It codes for CASSVGGINQPQHF.